This T cell receptor beta chain was found in a study of blood T cells in healthy people across ages. Healthy Caucasian individuals from Russia aged roughly 6 to 90 were enrolled as donors. This clonotype was seen just once. Its antigen is unidentified. Then a second PCR, running about 6 to 11 cycles, was carried out with a sample-barcoded 5' primer and a J-beta primer mix. In TCRdb, the 5' RACE reads were re-called with MiXCR into one record per CDR3 protein. This table holds 2 million or so distinct CDR3 sequences, around half found once. Germline lookup yields CDR1 MDHEN and CDR2 SYDVKM. The CDR3 sequence is 15 residues long. Deletions cut 7 bases from V and 0 bases from J, with 15 bases between. Study results and caveats: More naive CD4+ cells and higher diversity were found in long-lived than in aged donors.

The sequence was collected from a woman in her thirties or forties in good health. The V call is TRBV28, the J call TRBJ2-5; D call uncertain. Source material: blood. The CDR3 bases are TGTGCCAGCACCCCGAAGGGAAAGTACCAAGAGACCCAGTACTTC. This gives the protein CASTPKGKYQETQYF.